The next 13 T cell receptor beta chains were all read from a single sample in a study of blood T cell repertoires in COVID-19. Generated by immunoSEQ multiplex PCR, the TCRdb table keeps only in-frame clones and is missing some. In the table there are some 250,000 clones, 65% to 85% of which are singletons. Material for sequencing was peripheral blood. The source is a man over 45 with active or convalescent COVID-19.

The chain employs TRBV30 and TRBJ2-3, with D perhaps matching TRBD2 (5 bases). The V gene lost 0 bases and the J gene lost 5 bases, with 15 bases spanning the gap. CDR3 length: 15 amino acids. CDR1 and CDR2 from the germline V gene are GTSNPN and SVGIG (reference sequence). CDR3 bases: TGTGCCTGGAGTGTACCCCTCGGACTGCTAGATACGCAGTATTTT. Protein sequence: CAWSVPLGLLDTQYF.

The chain links TRBV2 to TRBJ2-3; 11 positions agree with TRBD2. The ends lost 8 bases at V and 3 bases at J; junction bases unmatched: 1. There are 13 residues in the CDR3. Germline assignment: CDR1 SNHLY and CDR2 FYNNEI. CDR3 coding DNA: TGTGCCAGCCTAGCGGGGGGAACAGATACGCAGTATTTT. Amino acids: CASLAGGTDTQYF.

This clone has ten or more counts. The J gene is TRBJ2-7, the V gene TRBV10-3, with D unclear. This CDR3 contains 15 residues. V dropped 4 bases and J dropped 0 bases, with 13 bases sitting between them. Germline loops: CDR1 ENHRY, CDR2 SYGVKD. CDR3 protein: CAISGQRGYSYEQYF. As DNA, the CDR3 is TGTGCCATCAGTGGTCAGAGAGGTTACTCCTACGAGCAGTACTTC.

The V and J genes are TRBV6-5 and TRBJ1-1; the match to TRBD1 covers 9 bases. The CDR3 extends over 14 amino acids. J lost 11 bases, V lost 5 bases, and 12 bases had no gene match. Germline V lookup: CDR1 MNHEY, CDR2 SVGAGI. Here the CDR3 reads CASSPGTGPWEAFF. The CDR3 coding sequence is TGTGCCAGCAGTCCTGGGACAGGGCCCTGGGAGGCTTTCTTT.

The rearrangement joins TRBV19 to TRBJ1-1; maybe TRBD1 (5 bases). The CDR3 spans 16 residues. V was clipped by 5 bases and J by 0 bases, with 16 bases between them. CDR1 LNHDA and CDR2 SQIVND come from the germline V gene (reference sequence). CDR3 in amino acids: CASSPHGAELNTEAFF. CDR3 in DNA: TGTGCCAGTAGTCCTCATGGGGCAGAATTGAACACTGAAGCTTTCTTT.

Here the CDR3 reads CASTPTYNTDTQYF. CDR3 nucleotides: TGTGCCAGCACTCCGACTTATAACACAGATACGCAGTATTTT. This chain connects TRBV6-5 to TRBJ2-3; D remains unclear. The CDR3 totals 14 residues. Trimming removed 7 bases at V and 2 bases at J, with 13 bases between. Germline CDR1 reads MNHEY; CDR2 reads SVGAGI.

The CDR3 sequence is CASSQESSGGPQETQYF. The CDR3 DNA reads as TGTGCCAGCAGCCAAGAGTCTAGCGGGGGGCCCCAAGAGACCCAGTACTTC. This chain joins TRBV4-2 and TRBJ2-5; 11 nucleotides match TRBD2. Germline-derived CDR1 and CDR2 are LGHNA and YNFKEQ. The junction had 4 bases not matched to a gene; V was cut back by 0 bases and J by 1 base. The CDR3 totals 17 residues.

The V and J genes are TRBV9 and TRBJ2-2; 8 bases fit TRBD2. Per the germline V gene, CDR1 is SGDLS and CDR2 is YYNGEE. There are 17 residues in the CDR3. The trim removed 2 bases at V and 5 bases at J, leaving 11 bases unmatched. The CDR3 nucleotides are TGTGCCAGCAGCGTCGGAGAGACGGGGGGGCGGACCGGGGAGCTGTTTTTT. It codes for CASSVGETGGRTGELFF.

The rearrangement links TRBV12-5 to TRBJ1-5; possibly TRBD1 for D (5 bases). Germline V gives CDR1 LGHNT, CDR2 FRNRAP. Trimming took 6 bases from V and 5 from J, leaving 14 bases between them. CDR3 length equals 14 residues. For the CDR3, the DNA is TGTGCTAGTGGCCGGGGCGGGGACGATCAGCCCCAGCATTTT. It encodes CASGRGGDDQPQHF.

This chain connects TRBV24-1 to TRBJ2-5; possible D gene TRBD1, 6 bases. V was trimmed by 5 bases and J by 2 bases, leaving 14 bases between them. The CDR3 contains 15 residues. From germline, CDR1 is KGHDR and CDR2 SFDVKD. The CDR3 DNA reads TGTGCCACCAGTGGCACACAGGGAGATCAAGAGACCCAGTACTTC. Translation: CATSGTQGDQETQYF.

This chain links TRBV7-6 with TRBJ2-7, with D perhaps matching TRBD1 (6 bases). V lost 0 bases and J lost 4, with 13 bases in between. The CDR3 has 15 residues. CDR1 SGHVS and CDR2 FNYEAQ come from the germline V gene. The CDR3 DNA reads as TGTGCCAGCAGCTTAGCGCCAGGGGAAGAATACGAGCAGTACTTC. Translation: CASSLAPGEEYEQYF.

The gene calls are TRBV12-3 or TRBV12-4 and TRBJ1-4; TRBD1 might be the D (5 bases). The CDR3 spans 13 residues. V was trimmed by 8 bases and J by 8 bases, leaving 15 bases between them. CDR3 protein: CASGPGGEEKLFF. CDR3 DNA sequence: TGTGCCAGCGGCCCCGGGGGTGAGGAAAAACTGTTTTTT.

This chain joins TRBV19 and TRBJ2-7; the D is unclear. The CDR3 is 13 residues long. CDR1 and CDR2 (germline): LNHDA, SQIVND (reference sequence). V lost 1 base and J 2 bases, leaving 6 bases between the germline ends. The DNA of the CDR3 is TGTGCCAGTAGTATAGGGGCCGCCTACGAGCAGTACTTC. Its translation: CASSIGAAYEQYF.